These T cell receptor beta chains were read from a single sample in a study of T-cell reconstitution after alpha-beta-depleted transplantation in children. TCRdb used MiXCR to reprocess the PCR reads, holding one entry per CDR3 protein. In the table there are 200,000 to 300,000 distinct CDR3 sequences, 12% of which are singletons. The sequences come from PBMCs from the stem cell graft donor, collected from the stem cell graft. The receptors were sampled from a human donor who donated a stem cell graft to a child with acute lymphoblastic leukemia. Both conserved end residues are part of each CDR3. Fields, in order: V gene, D gene, J gene, CDR3 length, clone size, CDR3 DNA, CDR3 protein. D genes are given only for firm matches. Clone size is stated in some rows and not others, as once, few, many or a class when expanded.

V gene: TRBV5-1
D gene: TRBD1
J gene: TRBJ2-3
CDR3 length: 15
clone size: many
CDR3 DNA: TGCGCCAGCCATGGACAGGGAACTCGCACAGATACGCAGTATTTT
CDR3 protein: CASHGQGTRTDTQYF

V gene: TRBV5-3
D gene: -
J gene: TRBJ2-7
CDR3 length: 18
clone size: -
CDR3 DNA: TGTGCCAGAAGCTTGGGGCCATGGGGGGGCGGGCGAACCTACGAGCAGTACTTC
CDR3 protein: CARSLGPWGGGRTYEQYF

V gene: TRBV18
D gene: TRBD1
J gene: TRBJ1-1
CDR3 length: 14
clone size: -
CDR3 DNA: TGTGCCAGCTCACCTCCGGGACAGGGGCCCAGAGCTTTCTTT
CDR3 protein: CASSPPGQGPRAFF

V gene: TRBV28
D gene: -
J gene: TRBJ2-7
CDR3 length: 15
clone size: many
CDR3 DNA: TGTGCCAGCAGTTTAGTGGACTCGAGCTCCTACGAGCAGTACTTC
CDR3 protein: CASSLVDSSSYEQYF

V gene: TRBV6-1
D gene: TRBD1
J gene: TRBJ2-2
CDR3 length: 13
clone size: many
CDR3 DNA: TGTGCCAGCAGCCGGGACAGGGCCCGGGAGCTGTTTTTT
CDR3 protein: CASSRDRARELFF

V gene: TRBV5-1
D gene: -
J gene: TRBJ1-5
CDR3 length: 13
clone size: many
CDR3 DNA: TGCGCCAGCAGTGGGGACCTCGGGCAGCCCCAGCATTTT
CDR3 protein: CASSGDLGQPQHF

V gene: TRBV28
D gene: -
J gene: TRBJ2-7
CDR3 length: 14
clone size: many
CDR3 DNA: TGTGCCAGCAGTTTACGCAGGGCCCCCTACGAGCAGTACTTC
CDR3 protein: CASSLRRAPYEQYF

V gene: TRBV7-2
D gene: TRBD1
J gene: TRBJ2-2
CDR3 length: 15
clone size: many
CDR3 DNA: TGTGCCAGCAGCTTTTGGCAGGGGGCGACCGGGGAGCTGTTTTTT
CDR3 protein: CASSFWQGATGELFF

V gene: TRBV4-2
D gene: TRBD2
J gene: TRBJ2-3
CDR3 length: 16
clone size: many
CDR3 DNA: TGTGCCAGCAGCCACCAGTCTAGCGGGAGTCCAGATACGCAGTATTTT
CDR3 protein: CASSHQSSGSPDTQYF

V gene: TRBV29-1
D gene: TRBD2
J gene: TRBJ2-7
CDR3 length: 14
clone size: many
CDR3 DNA: TGCAGCGTTAGGTGGCGGGAGGGCCGCTACGAGCAGTACTTC
CDR3 protein: CSVRWREGRYEQYF

V gene: TRBV30
D gene: -
J gene: TRBJ1-2
CDR3 length: 11
clone size: many
CDR3 DNA: TGTGCCTGGACGGGGAACTATGGCTACACCTTC
CDR3 protein: CAWTGNYGYTF

V gene: TRBV4-3
D gene: -
J gene: TRBJ1-1
CDR3 length: 15
clone size: many
CDR3 DNA: TGCGCCAGCAGCCAAGAGAGTGGAGTACACACTGAAGCTTTCTTT
CDR3 protein: CASSQESGVHTEAFF

V gene: TRBV10-3
D gene: TRBD2
J gene: TRBJ2-5
CDR3 length: 13
clone size: many
CDR3 DNA: TGTGCCATCAGTGAAACTAGCGAAGAGACCCAGTACTTC
CDR3 protein: CAISETSEETQYF

V gene: TRBV11-2
D gene: -
J gene: TRBJ2-2
CDR3 length: 16
clone size: many
CDR3 DNA: TGTGCCAGCAGCTTTCGGGGCGGCAGGGACACCGGGGAGCTGTTTTTT
CDR3 protein: CASSFRGGRDTGELFF

V gene: TRBV3-1
D gene: -
J gene: TRBJ1-1
CDR3 length: 12
clone size: many
CDR3 DNA: TGTGCCAGCAGCCAGGGGAACACTGAAGCTTTCTTT
CDR3 protein: CASSQGNTEAFF

V gene: TRBV29-1
D gene: TRBD1
J gene: TRBJ2-5
CDR3 length: 14
clone size: many
CDR3 DNA: TGCAGCGTTGAAGGAGGGACAGACCAAGAGACCCAGTACTTC
CDR3 protein: CSVEGGTDQETQYF

V gene: TRBV27
D gene: TRBD1
J gene: TRBJ1-2
CDR3 length: 15
clone size: many
CDR3 DNA: TGTGCCAGCAGTTCCAAGGGGGACAGGGACTATGGCTACACCTTC
CDR3 protein: CASSSKGDRDYGYTF

V gene: TRBV7-7
D gene: TRBD2
J gene: TRBJ2-3
CDR3 length: 15
clone size: many
CDR3 DNA: TGTGCCAGCAGCTTACGAGCGGGGTCCACAGATACGCAGTATTTT
CDR3 protein: CASSLRAGSTDTQYF